One T cell receptor beta chain is described in this entry. The sample is drawn from a study of blood T cell repertoires in COVID-19. As for the study in general: Samples taken during acute and convalescent COVID-19 were collected in the United States, Italy and Spain.

The data were produced by immunoSEQ multiplex PCR, yet TCRdb's version contains in-frame clones alone and is incomplete. The table includes 150,000 to 180,000 clones, more than 75% detected once. Sequenced material: peripheral blood. The clonotype comes from an older woman with COVID-19, enrolled during active disease.

CDR3 in amino acids: CASSIDMYRRSGYTF. The DNA for the CDR3 is TGTGCCAGTAGTATTGATATGTACAGGCGCTCTGGCTACACCTTC. The chain joins TRBV19 to TRBJ1-2, with TRBD1 as a possible D gene (5 bases). The CDR3 spans 15 residues. CDR1 LNHDA and CDR2 SQIVND come from the germline V gene (reference sequence). V lost 3 bases and J 7 bases, leaving 18 bases between the germline ends.